This note documents a single TCR beta chain sequence. Its cognate antigen has yet to be identified. Base qualities are not at hand, and no much larger clone is one base apart. The library was made by 5' RACE. A second PCR of about 6 to 12 cycles was performed with a sample-barcoded 5' primer and a J-beta primer mix. Each TCR beta cDNA molecule received a unique molecular identifier from a template-switch 5' adaptor carrying 12 random nucleotides. Each sample yielded at least 3 million CDR3-containing paired-end reads. First-strand cDNA synthesis was performed from all RNA using the Mint cDNA synthesis kit, with priming by a TRBC-specific oligonucleotide. Following uracil-DNA glycosylase treatment, a first 18-cycle PCR with universal primers M1SS and BC2_uni_R was performed on all cDNA. Turning to the authors' computational methods: For normalization, 1 million high-quality reads, each with a distinct molecular identifier, were randomly selected from each sample. Reads with shared molecular identifiers were discarded instead of being binned into consensus sequences. MiTCR, set to a Q25 quality threshold and the strictest error-elimination algorithm, was used for CDR3 identification, clonotype clustering and error correction. Lower-bound total TCR beta diversity was estimated with a nonparametric unseen species model using Euler transformation. Through fastp at Q25 and MiXCR, TCRdb rebuilt clones from the public reads, retaining in-frame beta chains. Records with the same CDR3 protein are collapsed into one entry carrying the most frequent genes and DNA. The V and J calls reflect TCRdb's pipeline rather than the authors' work. The sample includes around 1,900,000 distinct CDR3 sequences, with approximately 39% observed a single time. The ten top clones hold about 21% of the sample.

This entry is derived from a study of blood T cells in healthy people across ages (dated by TCRdb to 2013 to 2016). In the study overall: In model experiments, roughly one uniquely barcoded TCR beta cDNA molecule per two T cells was captured by template switching. Using deep sequencing normalized with unique cDNA molecular identifiers, the study measured how TCR beta repertoire diversity changes with age. The donors were divided into four age groups: young (average approximately 17 years), middle-aged (around 37), aged (around 67) and long-lived (roughly 82). To avoid experimental bias, donors of different ages were distributed randomly across sequencing lanes. For two donors (one aged 18 to 29 and one aged 80 or older), the study analyzed two additional independent replicas of 1 million unique cDNA reads from the same blood draw.

Systemically healthy Caucasian individuals from Russia, around 38 in total and aged roughly 6 to 90 years, were included as donors. Each donor gave ten milliliters of peripheral blood, collected into EDTA-treated Vacutainer tubes. Ficoll-Paque density-gradient centrifugation was used to isolate PBMCs, with at least 7 million per sample. Trizol reagent was used to extract total RNA from PBMCs, with at least 5.5 micrograms per sample. The percentages of naive CD45RAhigh/CD27high T cells were determined by flow cytometry on a PBMC aliquot from every donor. Broader findings and caveats from the paper: Observed TCR beta diversity per million T cells fell roughly linearly with age, and a significant reduction was already apparent by age around 44. Because donor CMV infection status was unknown, age-related changes in expanded clonotypes were potentially confounded. Total diversity estimates from one million sequenced T cells were considered lower bounds and underestimates. There was a strong correlation between observed TCR beta diversity and the percentage of naive T cells measured by flow cytometry. Since profiling was done on bulk unsorted PBMCs, naive and antigen-experienced compartments could not be conclusively compared. Compared with the aged group, more naive CD4+ T cells, fewer expanded clones and increased TCR diversity were shown by the long-lived group, suggesting age selection.

Reading the germline V gene gives CDR1 SGHRS and CDR2 YFSETQ. The junction shows trimming of 2 bases on V and 2 bases on J, and the gene matches do not reach 18 bases of it. The CDR3 goes from the cysteine to the phenylalanine over 19 residues. Only CDR3 DNA is held: 57 bases, read in frame from base 1. The chain is encoded by TRBV5-1 joined to TRBJ1-2; 7 bases in the junction line up with TRBD1. The sample consisted of blood. The TCR comes from a human donor in good health. The sequence in DNA is TGCGCCAGCAGCTTTTCCGGGCCGGACAGGAAACCCGGGAACTATGGCTACACCTTC. The resulting protein is CASSFSGPDRKPGNYGYTF.